This T cell receptor beta chain was recorded in a study of T cells in Graves' hyperthyroidism and ophthalmopathy. Using RNA transcripts as the source, TCR beta CDR3 regions were amplified. HTBI primers were employed in a first-round RT-PCR of the TCR CDR3. TCRdb itself ran the multiplex PCR reads through MiXCR, one entry per CDR3 protein. This table holds 500,000 to 600,000 distinct CDR3 sequences, about 20% found once. The CDR3 totals 14 residues. The ends were cut back, 4 bases at V and 0 bases at J, with 9 bases in the middle. Germline V CDR1 and CDR2: SQVTM, ANQGSEA. The V call is TRBV29-1, the J call TRBJ2-2; D uncertain. The TCR comes from a man aged 40-55 years with Graves' ophthalmopathy. The sequenced sample consisted of blood. The CDR3 sequence is CSVAALANTGELFF. The CDR3 DNA follows: TGCAGCGTTGCAGCTCTAGCGAACACCGGGGAGCTGTTTTTT.